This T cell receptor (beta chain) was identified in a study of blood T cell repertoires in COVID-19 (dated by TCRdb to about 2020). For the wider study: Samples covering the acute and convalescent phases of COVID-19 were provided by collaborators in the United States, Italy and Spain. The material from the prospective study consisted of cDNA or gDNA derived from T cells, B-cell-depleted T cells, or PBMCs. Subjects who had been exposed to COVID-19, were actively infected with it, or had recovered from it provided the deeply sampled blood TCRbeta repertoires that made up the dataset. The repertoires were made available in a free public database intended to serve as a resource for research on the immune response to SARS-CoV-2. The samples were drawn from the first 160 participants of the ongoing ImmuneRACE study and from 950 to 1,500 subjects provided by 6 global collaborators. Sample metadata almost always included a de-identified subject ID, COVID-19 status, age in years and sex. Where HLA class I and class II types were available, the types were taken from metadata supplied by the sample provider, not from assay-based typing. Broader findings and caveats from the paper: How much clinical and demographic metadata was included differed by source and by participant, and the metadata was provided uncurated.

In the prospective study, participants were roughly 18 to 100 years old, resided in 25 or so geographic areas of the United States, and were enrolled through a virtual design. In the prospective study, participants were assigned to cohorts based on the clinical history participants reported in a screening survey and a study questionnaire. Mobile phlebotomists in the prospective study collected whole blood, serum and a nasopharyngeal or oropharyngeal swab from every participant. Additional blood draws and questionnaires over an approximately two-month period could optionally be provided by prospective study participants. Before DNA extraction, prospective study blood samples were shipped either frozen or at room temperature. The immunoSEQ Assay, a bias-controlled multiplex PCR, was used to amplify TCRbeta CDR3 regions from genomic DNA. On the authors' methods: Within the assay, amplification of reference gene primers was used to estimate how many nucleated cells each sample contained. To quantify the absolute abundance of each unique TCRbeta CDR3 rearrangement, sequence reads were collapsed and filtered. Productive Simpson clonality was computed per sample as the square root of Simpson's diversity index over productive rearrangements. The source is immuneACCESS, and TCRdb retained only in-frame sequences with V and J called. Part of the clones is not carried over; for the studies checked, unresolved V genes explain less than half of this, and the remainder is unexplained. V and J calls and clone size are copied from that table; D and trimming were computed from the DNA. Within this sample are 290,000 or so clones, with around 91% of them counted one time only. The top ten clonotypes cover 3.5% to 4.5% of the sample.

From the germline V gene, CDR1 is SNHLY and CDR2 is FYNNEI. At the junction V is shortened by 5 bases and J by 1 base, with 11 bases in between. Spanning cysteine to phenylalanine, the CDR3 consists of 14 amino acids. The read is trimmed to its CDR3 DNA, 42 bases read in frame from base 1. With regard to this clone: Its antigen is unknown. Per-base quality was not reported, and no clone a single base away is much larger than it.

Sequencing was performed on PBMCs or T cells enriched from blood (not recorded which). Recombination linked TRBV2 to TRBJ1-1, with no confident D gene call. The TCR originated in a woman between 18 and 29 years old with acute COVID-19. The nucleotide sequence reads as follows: TGTGCCAGCAGTACGGGTCTAACGAACACTGAAGCTTTCTTT. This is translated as CASSTGLTNTEAFF.